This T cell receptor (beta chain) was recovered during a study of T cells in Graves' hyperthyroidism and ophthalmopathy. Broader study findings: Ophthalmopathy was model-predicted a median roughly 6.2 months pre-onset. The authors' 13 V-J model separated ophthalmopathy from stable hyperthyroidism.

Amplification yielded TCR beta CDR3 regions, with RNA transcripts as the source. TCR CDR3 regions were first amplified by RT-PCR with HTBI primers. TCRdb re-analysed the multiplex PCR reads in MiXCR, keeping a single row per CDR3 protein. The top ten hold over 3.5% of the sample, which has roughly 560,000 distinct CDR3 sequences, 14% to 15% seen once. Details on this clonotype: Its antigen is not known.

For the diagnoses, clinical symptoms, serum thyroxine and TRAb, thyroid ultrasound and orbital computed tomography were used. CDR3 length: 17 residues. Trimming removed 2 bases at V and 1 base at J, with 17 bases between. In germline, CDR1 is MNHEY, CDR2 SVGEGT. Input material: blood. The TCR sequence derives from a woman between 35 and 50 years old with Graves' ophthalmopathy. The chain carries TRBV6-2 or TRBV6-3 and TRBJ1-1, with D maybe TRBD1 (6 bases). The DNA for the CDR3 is TGTGCCAGCAGTTACGACTATTCGGGACAAACGAACACTGAAGCTTTCTTT. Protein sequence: CASSYDYSGQTNTEAFF.